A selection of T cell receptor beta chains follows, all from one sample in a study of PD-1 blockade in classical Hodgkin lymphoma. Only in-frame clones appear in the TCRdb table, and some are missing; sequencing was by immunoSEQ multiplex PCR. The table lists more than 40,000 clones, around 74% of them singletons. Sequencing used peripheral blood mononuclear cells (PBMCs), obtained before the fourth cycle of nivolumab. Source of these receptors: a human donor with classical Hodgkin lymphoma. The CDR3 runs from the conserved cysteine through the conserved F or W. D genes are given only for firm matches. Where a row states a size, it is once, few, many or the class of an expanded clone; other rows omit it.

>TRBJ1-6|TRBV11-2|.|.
CASSLDGIYNSPLHF
TGTGCCAGCAGCTTAGATGGTATATATAATTCACCCCTCCACTTT
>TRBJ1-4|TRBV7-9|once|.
CASSLGGQKLFF
TGTGCCAGCAGCTTAGGAGGCCAAAAACTGTTTTTT
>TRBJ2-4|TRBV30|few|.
CAWKWGRGKNIQYF
TGTGCCTGGAAATGGGGACGCGGGAAAAACATTCAGTACTTC
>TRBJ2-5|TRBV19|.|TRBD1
CASSIQGAGETQYF
TGTGCCAGTAGTATACAGGGGGCCGGAGAGACCCAGTACTTC
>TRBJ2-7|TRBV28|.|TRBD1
CASRPPDRYNEQYF
TGTGCCAGCAGACCCCCGGACAGGTACAACGAGCAGTACTTC
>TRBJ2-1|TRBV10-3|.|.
CAISESLNEQFF
TGTGCCATCAGCGAGTCCTTAAATGAGCAGTTCTTC
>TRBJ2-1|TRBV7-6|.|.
CASSSFPRGAIWYEQFF
TGTGCCAGCAGCTCTTTTCCCCGGGGGGCCATCTGGTATGAGCAGTTCTTC
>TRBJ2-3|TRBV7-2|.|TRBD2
CASSQIGAGGTDTQYF
TGTGCCAGCAGCCAAATAGGGGCGGGGGGGACAGATACGCAGTATTTT
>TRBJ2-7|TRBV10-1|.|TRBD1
CASSELLGTGWHEQYF
TGCGCCAGCAGTGAGTTGTTGGGGACAGGGTGGCACGAGCAGTACTTC
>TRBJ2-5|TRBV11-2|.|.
CASSLGDRETQYF
TGTGCCAGCAGCTTAGGGGATCGGGAGACCCAGTACTTC
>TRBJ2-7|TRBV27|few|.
CASSFSWDTSYEQYF
TGTGCCAGCAGTTTTTCTTGGGACACCTCCTACGAGCAGTACTTC
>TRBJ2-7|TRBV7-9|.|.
CASSSETVSSYEQYF
TGTGCCAGCAGCTCAGAGACCGTTAGCTCCTACGAGCAGTACTTC
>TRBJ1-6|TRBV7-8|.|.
CASSLGSGGRNNSPLHF
TGTGCCAGCAGCTTAGGTTCTGGGGGTAGGAATAATTCACCCCTCCACTTT
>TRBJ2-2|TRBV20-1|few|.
CSASPPGELFF
TGCAGTGCTAGTCCCCCAGGGGAGCTGTTTTTT
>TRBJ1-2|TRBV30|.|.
CAWRGQGKTKAYDYTF
TGTGCCTGGAGGGGACAAGGAAAGACGAAAGCCTATGACTACACCTTC
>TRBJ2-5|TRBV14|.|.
CASSQIRGYQETQYF
TGTGCCAGCAGCCAGATCAGGGGCTACCAAGAGACCCAGTACTTC
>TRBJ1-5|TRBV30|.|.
CAWSVQGGQPQHF
TGTGCCTGGAGTGTACAGGGAGGCCAGCCCCAGCATTTT
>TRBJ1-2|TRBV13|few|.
CASRGPYYGYTF
TGTGCCAGCAGGGGGCCTTACTATGGCTACACCTTC
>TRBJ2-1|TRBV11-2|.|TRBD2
CASSLEVGAGVNNEQFF
TGTGCCAGCAGCTTAGAAGTCGGAGCGGGGGTTAACAATGAGCAGTTCTTC
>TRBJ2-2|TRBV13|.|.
CASSFGGGELFF
TGTGCCAGCAGCTTTGGTGGCGGGGAGCTGTTTTTT
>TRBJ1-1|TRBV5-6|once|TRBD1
CASSFYRGWNTEAFF
TGTGCCAGCAGCTTCTACAGGGGATGGAACACTGAAGCTTTCTTT
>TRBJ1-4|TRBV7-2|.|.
CASSLMGAQANEKLFF
TGTGCCAGCAGCTTAATGGGGGCGCAGGCTAATGAAAAACTGTTTTTT
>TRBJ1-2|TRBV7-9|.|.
CASSLGDTYGYTF
TGTGCCAGCAGCTTGGGGGACACCTATGGCTACACCTTC
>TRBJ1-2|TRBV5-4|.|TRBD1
CASSLVRGEGYTF
TGTGCCAGCAGCCTCGTCAGGGGGGAGGGCTACACCTTC
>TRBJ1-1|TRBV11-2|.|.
CASSLGGNTEAFF
TGTGCCAGCAGTCTAGGGGGGAACACTGAAGCTTTCTTT
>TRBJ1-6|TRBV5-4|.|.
CASSFEPSATLHF
TGTGCCAGCAGCTTTGAACCTTCCGCCACCCTCCACTTT
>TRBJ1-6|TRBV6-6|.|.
CASSYALGSPLHF
TGTGCCAGCAGTTACGCCTTGGGTTCACCCCTCCACTTT
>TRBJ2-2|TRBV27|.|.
CASSFLQGSTGELFF
TGTGCCAGCAGTTTTCTACAGGGATCCACCGGGGAGCTGTTTTTT
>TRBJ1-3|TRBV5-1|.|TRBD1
CASSLSTGTGNTIYF
TGCGCCAGCAGCTTGTCGACAGGGACTGGAAACACCATATATTTT
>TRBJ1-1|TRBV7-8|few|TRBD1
CASSLGTGRTEAFF
TGTGCCAGCAGCTTGGGGACAGGGCGAACTGAAGCTTTCTTT
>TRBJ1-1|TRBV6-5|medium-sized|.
CASSLGQGSTEAFF
TGTGCCAGCAGTTTAGGGCAGGGAAGCACTGAAGCTTTCTTT
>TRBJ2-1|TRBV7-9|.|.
CASSFINEQFF
TGTGCCAGCAGCTTTATCAATGAGCAGTTCTTC
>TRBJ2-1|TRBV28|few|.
CASSTSAYNEQFF
TGTGCCAGCTCGACTAGTGCTTACAATGAGCAGTTCTTC
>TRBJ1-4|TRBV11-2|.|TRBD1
CASSSESGQAEKLFF
TGTGCCAGCAGCTCTGAATCGGGACAGGCCGAAAAACTGTTTTTT
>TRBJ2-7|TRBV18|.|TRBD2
CASSVSGGASYEQYF
TGTGCCAGCTCAGTTAGCGGGGGCGCCTCCTACGAGCAGTACTTC
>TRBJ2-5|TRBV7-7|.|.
CASSPNSETQYF
TGTGCTAGCAGCCCAAATTCGGAGACCCAGTACTTC
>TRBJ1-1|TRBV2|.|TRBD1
CASSEARGWNTEAFF
TGTGCCAGCAGTGAAGCCAGGGGGTGGAACACTGAAGCTTTCTTT
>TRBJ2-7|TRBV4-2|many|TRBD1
CASSQERTGLNYEQYF
TGTGCCAGCAGCCAAGAGCGGACAGGGTTGAACTACGAGCAGTACTTC
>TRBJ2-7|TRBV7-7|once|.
CASSLTEAAPLDEQYF
TGTGCTAGCAGCTTAACGGAGGCAGCCCCCCTAGACGAGCAGTACTTC
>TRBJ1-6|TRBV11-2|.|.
CASDQGTYNSPLHF
TGTGCCAGCGATCAGGGAACCTATAATTCACCCCTCCACTTT
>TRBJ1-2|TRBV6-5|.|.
CASSYDIQLYGYTF
TGTGCCAGCAGTTATGATATACAGCTCTATGGCTACACCTTC
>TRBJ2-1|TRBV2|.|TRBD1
CASSQRQGHNEQFF
TGTGCCAGCAGTCAGAGACAGGGACACAATGAGCAGTTCTTC
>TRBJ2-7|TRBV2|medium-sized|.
CASSTGSSYEQYF
TGTGCCAGCAGTACGGGTAGCTCCTACGAGCAGTACTTC
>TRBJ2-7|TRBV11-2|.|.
CASSSGLSYEQYF
TGTGCCAGCAGCTCCGGACTTTCCTACGAGCAGTACTTC
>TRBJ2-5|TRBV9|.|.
CASSVVGDTQGETQYF
TGTGCCAGCAGCGTAGTTGGGGACACCCAGGGAGAGACCCAGTACTTC
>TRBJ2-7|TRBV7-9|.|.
CASSSNTYEQYF
TGTGCCAGCAGCTCAAACACCTACGAGCAGTACTTC
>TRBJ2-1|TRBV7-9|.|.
CASSLGRDNEQFF
TGTGCCAGCAGCTTAGGGAGGGACAATGAGCAGTTCTTC
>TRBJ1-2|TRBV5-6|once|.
CASTTTDYGYTF
TGTGCCAGCACCACGACAGACTATGGCTACACCTTC
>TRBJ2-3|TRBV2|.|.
CASKTTGTDTQYF
TGTGCCAGCAAAACGACAGGCACAGATACGCAGTATTTT
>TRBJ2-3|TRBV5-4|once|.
CASSLEGTDTQYF
TGTGCCAGCAGCTTGGAGGGCACAGATACGCAGTATTTT
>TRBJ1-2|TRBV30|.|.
CAWGGLAYGYTF
TGTGCCTGGGGGGGTCTGGCCTATGGCTACACCTTC
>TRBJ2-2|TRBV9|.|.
CASSFPHEGGQSTGELFF
TGTGCCAGCAGCTTCCCCCACGAGGGGGGACAATCGACCGGGGAGCTGTTTTTT
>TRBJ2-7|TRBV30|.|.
CAWSSGFYEQYF
TGTGCCTGGAGTTCGGGGTTCTACGAGCAGTACTTC
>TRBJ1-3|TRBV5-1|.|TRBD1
CASRETGDRNTIYF
TGCGCCAGCAGGGAGACAGGGGACCGAAACACCATATATTTT
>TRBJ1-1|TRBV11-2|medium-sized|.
CASRGDNTEAFF
TGTGCCAGCCGAGGGGATAACACTGAAGCTTTCTTT
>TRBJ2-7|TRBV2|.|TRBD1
CASSIGGTGGRHEQYF
TGTGCCAGCTCTATCGGCGGGACAGGGGGCAGGCACGAGCAGTACTTC
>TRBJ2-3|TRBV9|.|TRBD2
CASSLGLAGGTDTQYF
TGTGCCAGCAGCCTCGGACTAGCGGGGGGCACAGATACGCAGTATTTT